The 32 T cell receptor beta chains below were found in one sample sequenced in a study of blood T cell repertoires in COVID-19. Produced via immunoSEQ multiplex PCR; TCRdb's table is partial and in-frame only. The table shows roughly 230,000 clones, with about 85% occurring only once. The sample consisted of peripheral blood. The source is a woman older than 75 with COVID-19, enrolled during active disease.

The V gene is TRBV27, the J gene TRBJ2-3; D is uncertain. From germline, CDR1 is MNHEY and CDR2 SMNVEV (reference sequence). This CDR3 has 14 amino acids. Trimming cost V 6 bases and J 2 bases, with 12 bases left between them. This CDR3 is CASSPGLITDTQYF. The CDR3 DNA follows: TGTGCCAGCAGCCCAGGCTTAATCACAGATACGCAGTATTTT.

The chain carries TRBV19 and TRBJ1-1; D remains ambiguous. CDR1 and CDR2 (germline): LNHDA, SQIVND (reference sequence). The CDR3 is made up of 13 amino acids. Trimming stripped 7 bases from V and 6 bases from J, with 15 bases between. This chain's CDR3 is CASTQVAEAEAFF. For the CDR3, the DNA is TGTGCCAGTACTCAAGTGGCTGAGGCTGAAGCTTTCTTT.

Comments on this clone: Additional DNA sequences in this sample encode the identical CDR3. The rearrangement joins TRBV7-2 to TRBJ1-2, with 8 nucleotides matching TRBD1. With 1 base clipped from V and 7 bases from J, the junction kept 2 bases outside the gene matches. The CDR3 contains 13 residues. Per the germline V gene, CDR1 is SGHTA and CDR2 is FQGNSA. The CDR3 bases are TGTGCCAGCAGCTTAGGGACAGGGTCTGGCTACACCTTC. Residues: CASSLGTGSGYTF.

V gene TRBV3-1 (or the pseudogene TRBV3-2) combines with J gene TRBJ2-3; TRBD2 agrees at 9 bases. This CDR3 is 16 amino acids long. Losses at the gene ends were 2 bases for V and 4 bases for J; bases not matched to a gene: 7. Germline assignment: CDR1 LGHDT and CDR2 YNNKEL (reference sequence). The CDR3 loop is CASSQRAGGGADTQYF. The CDR3 nucleotides read TGTGCCAGCAGCCAAAGAGCGGGGGGCGGCGCAGATACGCAGTATTTT.

The gene calls are TRBV6-2 or TRBV6-3 and TRBJ2-1, with 7 bases that match TRBD2. The CDR3 is 15 residues long. CDR1 and CDR2 (germline): MNHEY, SVGEGT. V gave up 2 bases and J gave up 9 bases; unmatched junction bases: 10. The CDR3 DNA follows: TGTGCCAGCAGTTACGGGCTAGCGGTTATGCTTGAGCAGTTCTTC. Protein sequence: CASSYGLAVMLEQFF.

V is TRBV11-2 and J is TRBJ2-2, with unresolved D. The V gene lost 1 base and the J gene lost 5 bases, with 14 bases spanning the gap. The CDR3 has 16 amino acids. The germline V gene has CDR1 SGHAT and CDR2 FQNNGV. This CDR3 reads CASSLVSSGVTGELFF. The CDR3 region has the DNA TGTGCCAGCAGCTTAGTATCTAGTGGAGTTACCGGGGAGCTGTTTTTT.

The rearrangement links TRBV30 to TRBJ2-5; 8 bases are a match to TRBD2. The length of the CDR3 is 15 residues. With V trimmed by 2 bases and J by 5 bases, 10 bases remained unmatched. Germline V gene data show CDR1 as GTSNPN and CDR2 as SVGIG (reference sequence). Written as DNA, the CDR3 is TGTGCCTGGAGTCCACGGGCTAGCGGGTTGGAGACCCAGTACTTC. Its protein product is CAWSPRASGLETQYF.

This clone came up a few times. V is TRBV12-3 or TRBV12-4 and J is TRBJ1-2, with a tentative D call TRBD1 (5 bases). The V end lost 0 bases, the J end lost 9 bases, and 11 bases lay between the germline ends. This CDR3 has 13 residues. The CDR3 bases are TGTGCCAGCAGTTTAGCGGGCGCAGGGCGCTACACCTTC. It specifies CASSLAGAGRYTF.

This clone appeared a single time. The rearrangement joins TRBV5-4 to TRBJ1-2; 8 bases map to TRBD1. The length of the CDR3 is 13 residues. CDR1 and CDR2 from the germline V gene are SGHNT and YYREEE (reference sequence). The junction had 7 bases not matched to a gene; V was cut back by 4 bases and J by 8 bases. CDR3 amino acids: CASSLQGVGGYTF. CDR3 bases: TGTGCCAGCAGCCTACAGGGGGTTGGGGGCTACACCTTC.

CDR3 in amino acids: CASSRGTSGVGNEQFF. The DNA of the CDR3 is TGTGCCAGCAGCCGCGGGACTAGCGGGGTTGGCAATGAGCAGTTCTTC. This chain connects TRBV5-4 to TRBJ2-1; 13 bases align to TRBD2. CDR1 is SGHNT and CDR2 is YYREEE in the germline V gene (reference sequence). With 4 bases clipped from V and 6 bases from J, the junction kept 7 bases outside the gene matches. The CDR3 totals 16 residues.

V gene TRBV7-2 combines with J gene TRBJ2-3; 7 positions match TRBD2. The germline V gene encodes CDR1 SGHTA and CDR2 FQGNSA. J lost 2 bases, V lost 5 bases, and 10 bases had no gene match. The CDR3 consists of 16 residues. The CDR3 sequence is CASSTIAGLPTDTQYF. In nucleotides, the CDR3 is TGTGCCAGCAGCACCATAGCGGGCCTCCCCACAGATACGCAGTATTTT.

The chain has TRBV11-2 and TRBJ1-2; D gene unclear. Trimming removed 3 bases at V and 1 base at J, with 6 bases between. Per germline, CDR1 SGHAT and CDR2 FQNNGV. The CDR3 contains 13 residues. Written as DNA, the CDR3 is TGTGCCAGCAGCTTGGGGAGTAACTATGGCTACACCTTC. The encoded protein is CASSLGSNYGYTF. Complete variable domain (other parts from reference TRBV11-2 and TRBJ1-2): EAGVAQSPRYKIIEKRQSVAFWCNPISGHATLYWYQQILGQGPKLLIQFQNNGVVDDSQLPKDRFSAERLKGVDSTLKIQPAKLEDSAVYLCASSLGSNYGYTFGSGTRLTVV.

This chain joins TRBV29-1 and TRBJ1-3; 8 bases line up with TRBD1. The CDR3 sequence is 13 residues long. The germline V gene encodes CDR1 SQVTM and CDR2 ANQGSEA. Trimming took 6 bases from V and 0 from J; bases not matched to a gene: 1. CDR3 coding DNA: TGCAGCGTGGGACAGGTCTCTGGAAACACCATATATTTT. Residues: CSVGQVSGNTIYF.

The V and J genes are TRBV12-3 or TRBV12-4 and TRBJ1-1; D gene ambiguous. The CDR3 covers 13 residues. The ends were cut back, 10 bases at V and 3 bases at J, with 15 bases in the middle. The CDR3 bases are TGTGCCAACTCTATAGTCTATTACACTGAAGCTTTCTTT. Protein product: CANSIVYYTEAFF.

This sequence joins TRBV7-2 and TRBJ2-4, with 8 bases that match TRBD2. Germline trimming cut 1 base from V and 8 bases from J; bases unmatched to any gene: 13. In germline, CDR1 is SGHTA, CDR2 FQGNSA. The CDR3 totals 17 residues. The CDR3 DNA is TGTGCCAGCAGCTTAGGGGGGACTAGTCTCCAGGTAGACATTCAGTACTTC. Residues: CASSLGGTSLQVDIQYF.

In its sample, this clone was seen once. The genes are TRBV4-3 and TRBJ2-5; D is unresolved. V lost 0 bases to trimming and J lost 5 bases, with 10 bases between them. The CDR3 runs to 14 residues. The germline CDR1 and CDR2 sequences are LGHNA and YSLEER. Here the CDR3 DNA reads TGCGCCAGCAGCCAAGACCAAACTTCGGAGACCCAGTACTTC. Its translation is CASSQDQTSETQYF.

The V and J genes are TRBV27 and TRBJ2-7; D may be TRBD1 (6 bases). Germline V gives CDR1 MNHEY, CDR2 SMNVEV (reference sequence). The CDR3 is 16 amino acids. Deletions cut 6 bases from V and 2 bases from J, with 20 bases between. The CDR3 reads CASRGQTSQVPYEQYF. Here the CDR3 DNA reads TGTGCCAGCAGAGGACAGACATCCCAAGTTCCCTACGAGCAGTACTTC.

J is TRBJ2-3 and V is TRBV7-2, with TRBD2 identical over 10 bases. The CDR3 has 16 residues. Trimming removed 5 bases from V and 2 bases from J; junction bases left unmatched: 7. CDR1 is SGHTA and CDR2 is FQGNSA in the germline V gene. DNA of the CDR3: TGTGCCAGCAGCGCAGGACTAGCGGTCCCCACAGATACGCAGTATTTT. Encoded protein: CASSAGLAVPTDTQYF.

The chain combines TRBV9 with TRBJ2-3, with TRBD2 matching 8 bases. V shed 2 bases and J 0 bases; nucleotides not matched to a gene: 11. Germline assignment: CDR1 SGDLS and CDR2 YYNGEE. The CDR3 length is 18 residues. The CDR3 spells CASSVAGGGLPSTDTQYF. In DNA form, the CDR3 reads TGTGCCAGCAGCGTTGCTGGCGGGGGGCTACCTAGCACAGATACGCAGTATTTT.

The chain is built from TRBV19 and TRBJ1-1; D is ambiguous. CDR1 and CDR2 (germline): LNHDA, SQIVND (reference sequence). V lost 4 bases and J lost 1, with 16 bases in between. CDR3 length: 16 residues. CDR3 sequence reads: CASSTQAGSKNTEAFF. CDR3 in DNA: TGTGCCAGTAGTACCCAAGCCGGGAGCAAGAACACTGAAGCTTTCTTT.

The chain joins TRBV28 to TRBJ1-2; D unresolved. This CDR3 contains 14 residues. V lost 5 bases and J 4 bases, leaving 14 bases between the germline ends. Germline assignment: CDR1 MDHEN and CDR2 SYDVKM. The CDR3 coding sequence is TGTGCCAGCAGTCCGGTAAATAGAGGCTATGGCTACACCTTC. Translated: CASSPVNRGYGYTF.

The chain uses TRBV4-2 and TRBJ2-5; 9 bases align to TRBD2. CDR1 LGHNA and CDR2 YNFKEQ come from the germline V gene. This CDR3 region has 16 residues. Trimming took 0 bases from V and 4 from J; bases not matched to a gene: 6. CDR3 residues: CASSQEGGGASETQYF. The CDR3 DNA reads TGTGCCAGCAGCCAAGAGGGCGGGGGGGCCTCAGAGACCCAGTACTTC.

The chain recombines TRBV7-2 with TRBJ2-3; 12 bases agree with TRBD2. The V gene end was trimmed by 5 bases and the J gene end by 5 bases; junction bases not matched to a gene: 8. CDR1 is SGHTA, CDR2 FQGNSA, per germline. The CDR3 spans 16 residues. The CDR3: CASSLSLAGGQDTQYF. The CDR3 DNA is TGTGCCAGCAGCCTCTCCCTAGCGGGGGGGCAAGATACGCAGTATTTT.

V is TRBV9 and J is TRBJ2-5; 8 nucleotides line up with TRBD1. Germline V lookup: CDR1 SGDLS, CDR2 YYNGEE. V gave up 4 bases and J gave up 5 bases; unmatched junction bases: 10. The CDR3 spans 15 residues. CDR3 bases: TGTGCCAGCAGCTTACAGGGGGTACGGGGGGAGACCCAGTACTTC. Its protein is CASSLQGVRGETQYF.

For this clone: This CDR3 is also generated by other DNA sequences in the sample. V and J are TRBV28 and TRBJ1-6; maybe TRBD1 (6 bases). The germline V gene encodes CDR1 MDHEN and CDR2 SYDVKM. The CDR3 extends over 13 amino acids. Between the trimmed V and J ends, which lost 6 bases and 7 bases, there was a span of 10 bases. CDR3 protein: CASRDRDNSPLHF. As DNA, the CDR3 is TGTGCCAGCAGGGACAGAGACAATTCACCCCTCCACTTT.

This rearrangement joins TRBV19 to TRBJ2-5, with 7 bases identical to TRBD1. The CDR3 extends over 17 amino acids. Germline assignment: CDR1 LNHDA and CDR2 SQIVND (reference sequence). J gave up 2 bases and V 4 bases, and 13 bases lay outside the gene matches. This CDR3 is CASSTARLTGQQETQYF. The CDR3 DNA reads as TGTGCCAGTAGTACCGCGCGTCTAACGGGACAGCAAGAGACCCAGTACTTC.

V gene TRBV5-1 combines with J gene TRBJ1-1; D possibly corresponds to TRBD1 (5 bases). This CDR3 contains 11 residues. The V end was cut by 5 bases, the J end by 10 bases, with 12 bases between. Per the germline V gene, CDR1 is SGHRS and CDR2 is YFSETQ. CDR3 coding DNA: TGCGCCAGCAGGGGAGGGGTGGGAGCTTTCTTT. Its translation: CASRGGVGAFF.

This sequence joins TRBV3-1 (or the pseudogene TRBV3-2) and TRBJ1-5, with D perhaps matching TRBD1 (6 bases). V was shortened by 4 bases and J by 6 bases, with 13 bases between the two germline ends. CDR1 and CDR2 (germline): LGHDT, YNNKEL (reference sequence). There are 14 residues in the CDR3. CDR3 amino acids: CASSPPGGGQPQHF. CDR3 DNA sequence: TGTGCCAGCAGCCCCCCGGGAGGGGGTCAGCCCCAGCATTTT.

The chain has TRBV10-3 and TRBJ1-1; D not certain. V was trimmed by 6 bases and J by 3 bases, leaving 11 bases between them. This CDR3 is built from 13 residues. CDR1 and CDR2 from the germline V gene are ENHRY and SYGVKD. CDR3 amino acids: CAIRAGLDTEAFF. Written as DNA, the CDR3 is TGTGCCATCAGGGCGGGCTTAGACACTGAAGCTTTCTTT.

The genes are TRBV7-9 and TRBJ2-7; 16 bases are shared with TRBD2. The ends lost 5 bases at V and 6 bases at J; junction bases unmatched: 7. Germline V gives CDR1 SEHNR, CDR2 FQNEAQ (reference sequence). The CDR3 is 16 amino acids. The CDR3, as DNA: TGTGCCAGCAGCCTCGGGACTAGCGGGGGGGCAGGCGAGCAGTACGTC. Amino acids: CASSLGTSGGAGEQYV.

This chain uses TRBV19 with TRBJ1-5; 10 bases agree with TRBD1. V was pared by 9 bases and J by 4 bases, with 6 bases of the junction left unmatched. This CDR3 contains 14 residues. Germline-derived CDR1 and CDR2 are LNHDA and SQIVND (reference sequence). The CDR3 coding sequence is TGTGCCAGCAGACAGGGGGCTTCTAATCAGCCCCAGCATTTT. It yields the protein CASRQGASNQPQHF. The full variable domain, completed using reference TRBV19 and TRBJ1-5, is DGGITQSPKYLFRKEGQNVTLSCEQNLNHDAMYWYRQDPGQGLRLIYYSQIVNDFQKGDIAEGYSVSREKKESFPLTVTSAQKNPTAFYLCASRQGASNQPQHFGDGTRLSIL.

V gene TRBV11-2 combines with J gene TRBJ2-2, with 12 bases fitting TRBD2. Germline values: CDR1 SGHAT, CDR2 FQNNGV. This CDR3 is built from 18 residues. V gave up 2 bases and J gave up 6 bases; unmatched junction bases: 10. In DNA form, the CDR3 reads TGTGCCAGCAGCTTAACTCGTCTAGCGGGGGGGCACGCCGGGGAGCTGTTTTTT. It codes for CASSLTRLAGGHAGELFF.